These 14 T cell receptor beta chains came from one sample sequenced in a study of cytomegalovirus exposure and HLA in healthy donors. The PCR made use of 60 Vbeta and 13 Jbeta primers. Sequencing used immunoSEQ multiplex PCR; TCRdb keeps in-frame clones, though not all of them. The table includes about 200,000 clones, 75% to 90% detected once. Sequencing was done on a sample of PBMCs. The receptors derive from a boy between 2 and 10 years old in good health and CMV-seronegative.

The chain couples TRBV6-1 to TRBJ1-1, with 8 bases that match TRBD1. The junction had 8 bases not matched to a gene; V was cut back by 6 bases and J by 5 bases. There are 14 residues in the CDR3. CDR1 is MNHNS and CDR2 is SASEGT in the germline V gene. CDR3 sequence: CASRPQGAQTEAFF. CDR3 sequence (DNA): TGTGCCAGCAGGCCCCAGGGGGCGCAAACTGAAGCTTTCTTT.

This chain connects TRBV6-6 to TRBJ2-7; TRBD2 agrees at 11 bases. This CDR3 has 16 amino acids. The germline V gene encodes CDR1 MNHNY and CDR2 SVGAGI (reference sequence). Trimming cost V 5 bases and J 1 base; bases outside gene matches: 7. CDR3 protein: CASSPRTSGLSYEQYF. CDR3 DNA: TGTGCCAGCAGTCCTAGGACTAGCGGGCTTTCCTACGAGCAGTACTTC.

This chain joins TRBV15 and TRBJ1-1, with D maybe TRBD1 (5 bases). With 5 bases removed from V and 1 base from J, the gap between germline ends came to 11 bases. Looked up from germline, CDR1 is LNHNV and CDR2 is YYDKDF (reference sequence). The CDR3 runs 14 residues. CDR3 sequence reads: CATSPGVRNTEAFF. DNA for the CDR3: TGTGCCACCAGCCCGGGGGTGCGGAACACTGAAGCTTTCTTT.

This clone was counted once. The chain employs TRBV7-2 and TRBJ2-1; a weak D match, TRBD2 (5 bases). Germline V gene data show CDR1 as SGHTA and CDR2 as FQGNSA. This CDR3 spans 12 amino acids. V lost 8 bases, J lost 7 bases, and 12 bases lay in between. The CDR3 bases are TGTGCCAGCTCCCCCTCGGGAAATGAGCAGTTCTTC. This gives the protein CASSPSGNEQFF.

The sample holds a few counts of this clone. The V gene is TRBV6-1, the J gene TRBJ2-3; 11 nucleotides line up with TRBD2. The CDR3 loop spans 15 amino acids. V lost 2 bases to trimming and J lost 6 bases; unmatched junction nucleotides: 4. Germline assignment: CDR1 MNHNS and CDR2 SASEGT. The CDR3 nucleotides are TGTGCCAGCAGTGAATTAGCTAGCGGGGGGGATACGCAGTATTTT. The encoded protein is CASSELASGGDTQYF.

This clone was seen a single time. This chain connects TRBV6-5 to TRBJ1-1; possible D gene TRBD1, 6 bases. V was trimmed by 3 bases and J by 3 bases, leaving 14 bases between them. The CDR3 extends over 15 amino acids. Germline assignment: CDR1 MNHEY and CDR2 SVGAGI. The CDR3 sequence is CASSYTSTGYTEAFF. The CDR3 DNA follows: TGTGCCAGCAGTTATACGTCTACAGGGTACACTGAAGCTTTCTTT.

The chain has TRBV25-1 and TRBJ2-1; D is undetermined. This CDR3 region has 15 residues. Germline CDR1 and CDR2: MGHDK and SYGVNS. V lost 0 bases and J 3 bases, leaving 9 bases between the germline ends. CDR3 in DNA: TGTGCCAGCAGTGAATATGGGCAGAACTACAATGAGCAGTTCTTC. The encoded protein is CASSEYGQNYNEQFF.

The chain is built from TRBV6-6 and TRBJ2-7; D might be TRBD1 (5 bases). Trimming cost V 5 bases and J 4 bases, with 9 bases left between them. The CDR3 extends over 12 amino acids. Germline V lookup: CDR1 MNHNY, CDR2 SVGAGI (reference sequence). CDR3: CASSTDKYEQYF. For the CDR3, the DNA is TGTGCCAGCAGTACGGACAAGTACGAGCAGTACTTC.

The rearrangement links TRBV30 to TRBJ1-6, with a possible D match to TRBD1 (6 bases). Germline CDR1 reads GTSNPN; CDR2 reads SVGIG (reference sequence). The V gene lost 3 bases and the J gene lost 4 bases, with 10 bases spanning the gap. The CDR3 runs 14 residues. In DNA, the CDR3 is TGTGCCTGGAGACTCAGGGGTTATAATTCACCCCTCCACTTT. This encodes CAWRLRGYNSPLHF.

The chain joins TRBV29-1 to TRBJ1-2; 8 bases align to TRBD1. Germline CDR1 reads SQVTM; CDR2 reads ANQGSEA. V gave up 5 bases and J gave up 5 bases; unmatched junction bases: 13. CDR3 length: 15 amino acids. The CDR3 nucleotides are TGCAGCGTTCCACAACTGACAGGGGAAAATTATGGCTACACCTTC. Residues: CSVPQLTGENYGYTF.

This clone was seen only once. This rearrangement joins TRBV5-1 to TRBJ2-3; 7 bases are shared with TRBD1. Germline V gene sequence: CDR1 SGHRS, CDR2 YFSETQ. The CDR3 totals 16 residues. V dropped 4 bases and J dropped 5; count of bases not matched to a gene: 13. The CDR3 coding sequence is TGCGCCAGCAGCCCAAGGATCCGACAGGGTGGAGATACGCAGTATTTT. This codes for CASSPRIRQGGDTQYF.

CDR3 residues: CASSRRSNFYEQYF. Here the CDR3 DNA reads TGTGCCAGCAGTCGACGGAGCAACTTTTACGAGCAGTACTTC. V and J are TRBV6-5 and TRBJ2-5; D is unresolved. The end of the DNA is better explained by TRBJ2-7, so the J call may be wrong. The CDR3 loop spans 14 amino acids. CDR1 is MNHEY and CDR2 is SVGAGI in the germline V gene.

A word on this clone: This clone may be a read error of a much larger clone one base away. The rearrangement links TRBV7-2 to TRBJ1-5, with D possibly TRBD1 on 5 matching bases. CDR1 is SGHTA and CDR2 is FQGNSA in the germline V gene. V was pared by 5 bases and J by 0 bases, with 8 bases between. The CDR3 is 14 amino acids. This chain's CDR3 is CASSLGPSNQPQHF. CDR3 nucleotide sequence: TGTGCCAGCAGCCTGGGGCCTAGCAATCAGCCCCAGCATTTT.

The sample holds one count of this clone. The chain joins TRBV2 to TRBJ1-6; D is perhaps TRBD1 (5 bases). Germline loops: CDR1 SNHLY, CDR2 FYNNEI. The CDR3 is 18 residues long. Deletions cut 4 bases from V and 0 bases from J, with 16 bases between. CDR3 coding DNA: TGTGCCAGCAGTGGGGGCCGATCCTCCAGCTCCTATAATTCACCCCTCCACTTT. Translated: CASSGGRSSSSYNSPLHF.